The present T cell receptor beta chain was sequenced within a study of blood T cell repertoires in COVID-19. TCRdb keeps only in-frame clones here, not all; method: immunoSEQ multiplex PCR. Counted here are a few hundred thousand clones, roughly 84% occurring once; the ten biggest clones make up 0.87%. In germline, CDR1 is MNHEY, CDR2 SVGAGI. The CDR3 covers 15 residues. Trimming took 7 bases from V and 1 from J, leaving 16 bases between them. The chain links TRBV6-5 to TRBJ1-1; D not certain. Sequencing was done on a sample of peripheral blood. The receptor comes from a human donor with COVID-19, enrolled during active disease. The donor label of this sample is uncertain. CDR3 protein: CASTLRRGGNTEAFF. The CDR3 region has the DNA TGTGCCAGCACGTTAAGACGGGGAGGGAACACTGAAGCTTTCTTT.